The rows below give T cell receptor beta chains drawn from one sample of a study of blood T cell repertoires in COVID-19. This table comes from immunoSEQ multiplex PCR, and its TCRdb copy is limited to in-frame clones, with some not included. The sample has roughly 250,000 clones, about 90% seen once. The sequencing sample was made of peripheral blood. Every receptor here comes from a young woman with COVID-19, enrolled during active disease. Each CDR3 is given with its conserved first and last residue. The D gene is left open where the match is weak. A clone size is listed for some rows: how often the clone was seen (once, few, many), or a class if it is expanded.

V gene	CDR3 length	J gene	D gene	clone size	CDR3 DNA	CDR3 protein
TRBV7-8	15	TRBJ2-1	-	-	TGTGCCAGCAGCTTGCCCAGGGATTCGGTCGATGAGCAGTTCTTC	CASSLPRDSVDEQFF
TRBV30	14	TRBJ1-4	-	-	TGTGCCTGGGTCCCCACAGGGCTAGGGGAAAAACTGTTTTTT	CAWVPTGLGEKLFF
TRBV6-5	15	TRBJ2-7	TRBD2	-	TGTGCCAGCACCCCCACCTGGGGAGGGTCCTACGAGCAGTACTTC	CASTPTWGGSYEQYF
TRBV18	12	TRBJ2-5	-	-	TGTGCCAGCTCACCCCGGGGAGAGACCCAGTACTTC	CASSPRGETQYF
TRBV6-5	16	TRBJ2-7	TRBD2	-	TGTGCCAGCAGTTACGCCAGCGGGGGGCCCCCCCGCGAGCAGTACTTC	CASSYASGGPPREQYF
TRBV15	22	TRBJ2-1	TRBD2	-	TGTGCCACCAGCAGAGATAGACTAGCGGGCGGTGCCCCTGTGGTGTCCTACAATGAGCAGTTCTTC	CATSRDRLAGGAPVVSYNEQFF
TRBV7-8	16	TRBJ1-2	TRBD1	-	TGTGCCAGCAGCGTCGGGACAGGGGGGTACGCCTATGGCTACACCTTC	CASSVGTGGYAYGYTF
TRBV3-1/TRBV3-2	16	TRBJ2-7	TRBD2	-	TGTGCCAGCAGGGGTTATGGGACTAAAGGGGACTACGAGCAGTACTTC	CASRGYGTKGDYEQYF
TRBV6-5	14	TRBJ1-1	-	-	TGTGCCAGCAGTTACTCGATGGCGGTGAATGAAGCTTTCTTT	CASSYSMAVNEAFF
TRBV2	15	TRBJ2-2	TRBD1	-	TGTGCCAGCAGTTCAAGGACAGGTTTCGTCCGGGAGCTGTTTTTT	CASSSRTGFVRELFF
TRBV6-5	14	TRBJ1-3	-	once	TGTGCCAGCAGCTCACAGGGCTCTGGAAACACCATATATTTT	CASSSQGSGNTIYF
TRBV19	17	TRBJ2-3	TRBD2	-	TGTGCCAGTAGTGCACTAGCGGGGGGCCACGGCGCAGATACGCAGTATTTT	CASSALAGGHGADTQYF
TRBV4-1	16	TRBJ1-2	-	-	TGCGCCAGCAGCCAGAATGAAAGGTCAGGGGTCGGTGGCTACACCTTC	CASSQNERSGVGGYTF
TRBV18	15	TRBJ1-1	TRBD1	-	TGTGCCAGCTCACGCACCGCAGGGGGGAACACTGAAGCTTTCTTT	CASSRTAGGNTEAFF
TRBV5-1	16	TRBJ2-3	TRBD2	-	TGCGCCAGCAGCTTCCGACTAGCGGGGGCCACAGATACGCAGTATTTT	CASSFRLAGATDTQYF
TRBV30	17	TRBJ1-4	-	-	TGTGCCTGGAGTGCCCCGTCTAGTTGGGGGGGCCGCGAAAAACTGTTTTTT	CAWSAPSSWGGREKLFF
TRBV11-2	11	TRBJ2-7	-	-	TGTGCCAGCAGCCTCACCGGTCTACAGTACTTC	CASSLTGLQYF